This entry features one TCR beta chain sequence. The antigen is unknown. Healthy individuals who donated bone marrow served as the donors. CDR1 and CDR2 (germline): SGHAT, FQNNGV. The CDR3 consists of 17 residues. V was trimmed by 2 bases and J by 1 base, leaving 15 bases between them. This record comes from a study of cytomegalovirus exposure and HLA in healthy donors. Study in general: There were more than 350 genotyped donors. Of these, roughly 80% fell in the genetic ancestry cluster associated with self-reported Caucasian donors.

It was with 60 Vbeta and 13 Jbeta primers that the PCR ran. Here immunoSEQ multiplex PCR was the method, and the copy in TCRdb shows in-frame clones only, minus some. The sample comprises about 130,000 clones, around 9.7% of which are singletons, and under 2% rests with the top ten. Broader study findings: Some highly shared sequence variants likely arose as a pipeline artifact.

Sequenced: PBMCs. This TCR was recovered from a man aged 50 to 60 in good health and CMV-seronegative. J is TRBJ1-3 and V is TRBV11-2; D is uncertain. CDR3 amino acids: CASSLRESTLSGNTIYF. CDR3 nucleotides: TGTGCCAGCAGCTTAAGAGAGAGCACCTTATCTGGAAACACCATATATTTT.